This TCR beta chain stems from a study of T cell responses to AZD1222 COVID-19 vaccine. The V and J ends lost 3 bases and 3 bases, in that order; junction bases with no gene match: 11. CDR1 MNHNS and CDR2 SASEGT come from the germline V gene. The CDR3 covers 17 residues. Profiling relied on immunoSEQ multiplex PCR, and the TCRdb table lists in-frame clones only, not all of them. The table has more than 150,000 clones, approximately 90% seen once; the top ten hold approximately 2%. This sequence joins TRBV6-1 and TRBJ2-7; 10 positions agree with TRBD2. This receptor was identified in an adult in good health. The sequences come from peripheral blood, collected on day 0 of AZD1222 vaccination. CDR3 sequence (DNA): TGTGCCAGCAGTGAGATACTAAGCGGGAGGGCCATCTACGAGCAGTACTTC. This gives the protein CASSEILSGRAIYEQYF.